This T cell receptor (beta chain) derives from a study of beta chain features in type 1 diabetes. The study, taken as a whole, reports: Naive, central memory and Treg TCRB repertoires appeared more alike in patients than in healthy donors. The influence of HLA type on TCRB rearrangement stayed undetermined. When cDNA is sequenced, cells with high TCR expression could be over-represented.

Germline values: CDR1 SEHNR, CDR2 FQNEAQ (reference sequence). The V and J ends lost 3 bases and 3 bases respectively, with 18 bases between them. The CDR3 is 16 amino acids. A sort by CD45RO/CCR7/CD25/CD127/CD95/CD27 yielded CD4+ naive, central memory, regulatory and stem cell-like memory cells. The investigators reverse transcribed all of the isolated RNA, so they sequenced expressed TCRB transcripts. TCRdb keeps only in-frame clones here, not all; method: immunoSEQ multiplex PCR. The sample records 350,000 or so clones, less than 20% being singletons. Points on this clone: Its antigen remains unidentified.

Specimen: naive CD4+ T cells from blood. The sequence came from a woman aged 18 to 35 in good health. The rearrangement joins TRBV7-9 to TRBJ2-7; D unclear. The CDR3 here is CASSFSPGMPHYEQYF. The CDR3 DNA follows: TGTGCCAGCAGCTTTTCCCCGGGTATGCCCCACTACGAGCAGTACTTC.